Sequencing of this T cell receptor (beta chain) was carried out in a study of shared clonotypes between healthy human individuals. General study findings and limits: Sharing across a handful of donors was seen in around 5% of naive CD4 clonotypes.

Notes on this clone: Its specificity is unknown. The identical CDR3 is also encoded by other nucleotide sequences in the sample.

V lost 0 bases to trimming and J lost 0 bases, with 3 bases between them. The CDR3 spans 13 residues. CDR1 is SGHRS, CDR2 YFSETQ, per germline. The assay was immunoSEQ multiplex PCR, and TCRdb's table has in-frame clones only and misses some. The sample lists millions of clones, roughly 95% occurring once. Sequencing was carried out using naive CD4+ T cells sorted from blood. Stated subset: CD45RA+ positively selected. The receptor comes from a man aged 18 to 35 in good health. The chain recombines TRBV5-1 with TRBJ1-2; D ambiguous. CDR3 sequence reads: CASSLDTNYGYTF. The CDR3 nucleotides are TGCGCCAGCAGCTTGGACACTAACTATGGCTACACCTTC. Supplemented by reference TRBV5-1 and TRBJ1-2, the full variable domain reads KAGVTQTPRYLIKTRGQQVTLSCSPISGHRSVSWYQQTPGQGLQFLFEYFSETQRNKGNFPGRFSGRQFSNSRSEMNVSTLELGDSALYLCASSLDTNYGYTFGSGTRLTVV.